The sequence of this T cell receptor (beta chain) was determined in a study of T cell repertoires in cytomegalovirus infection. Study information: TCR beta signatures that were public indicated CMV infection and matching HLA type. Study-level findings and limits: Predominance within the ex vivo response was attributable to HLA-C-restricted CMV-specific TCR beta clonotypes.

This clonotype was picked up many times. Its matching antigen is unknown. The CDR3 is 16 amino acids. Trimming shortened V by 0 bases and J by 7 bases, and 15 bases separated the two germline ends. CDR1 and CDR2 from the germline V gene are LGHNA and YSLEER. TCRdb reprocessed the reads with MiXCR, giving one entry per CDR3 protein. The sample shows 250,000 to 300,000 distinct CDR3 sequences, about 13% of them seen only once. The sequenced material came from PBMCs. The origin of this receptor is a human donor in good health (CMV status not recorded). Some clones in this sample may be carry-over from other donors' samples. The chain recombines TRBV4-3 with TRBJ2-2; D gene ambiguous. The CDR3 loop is CASSQEETLNFGELFF. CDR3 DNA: TGCGCCAGCAGCCAAGAGGAGACGCTTAACTTCGGGGAGCTGTTTTTT.